This T cell receptor (beta chain) was captured in a study of identical twins. A universal primer site was incorporated via template switching, and the cDNA contained unique molecular identifiers. From the 5' RACE reads, TCRdb called clonotypes with MiXCR, one entry per CDR3 protein. This table holds 690,000 or so distinct CDR3 sequences, approximately 9% found once. This clonotype was counted a few times. The antigen is undetermined. Whole-study results and caveats: Models predicted less out-of-frame TCR alpha sharing in monozygotic twins than was found. The authors drew conclusions from cross-sectional statistical analysis rather than following the same donors. Invariant populations such as MAIT and iNKT cells could partly muddle zero-insertion analyses.

Trimming shortened V by 3 bases and J by 4 bases, and 10 bases separated the two germline ends. The CDR3 has 13 amino acids. Germline V gene data show CDR1 as SQVTM and CDR2 as ANQGSEA. The data also belong to a second study, concerning yellow fever vaccine responses in identical twins.

The sample comprised PBMCs. The V gene is TRBV29-1, the J gene TRBJ2-1, with D possibly TRBD1 on 6 matching bases. The sequence was collected from a woman between 18 and 30 years old in good health. The CDR3 protein is CSVERTAYNEQFF. CDR3 nucleotides: TGCAGCGTTGAGCGGACAGCTTACAATGAGCAGTTCTTC.